The clone carrying this TCR beta chain appeared many times. These data are taken from a study of T cells in Graves' hyperthyroidism and ophthalmopathy. Germline V gives CDR1 DFQATT, CDR2 SNEGSKA (reference sequence). This CDR3 comprises 15 residues. The junction had 10 bases not matched to a gene; V was cut back by 6 bases and J by 7 bases. RNA transcripts provided the source from which TCR beta CDR3 regions were amplified. RT-PCR in the first round (using the HTBI primer set) targeted the TCR CDR3. TCRdb reprocessed the multiplex PCR reads with MiXCR, giving one entry per CDR3 protein. Of a few hundred thousand distinct CDR3 sequences listed, about 15% are singletons.

The sequenced sample was blood. The rearrangement uses TRBV20-1 and TRBJ2-5; 14 nucleotides line up with TRBD2. The clonotype originates from a woman under 40 with Graves' ophthalmopathy. CDR3 amino acids: CSARTSGGSVGTQYF. The CDR3 nucleotides are TGCAGTGCCAGGACTAGCGGGGGGTCGGTGGGGACCCAGTACTTC.